This TCR beta chain was identified during a study of beta chain features in type 1 diabetes. Study results and caveats: An over-representation of cells with high TCR expression could result from cDNA sequencing. Moderate but significant shortening of TCRB CDR3s was recorded in all four CD4+ subsets from Type 1 diabetes patients.

Only one heparinised blood draw was taken per donor, and its volume averaged around 110 mL. Via CD45RO/CCR7/CD25/CD127/CD95/CD27, cells of the CD4+ naive, central memory, regulatory and stem cell-like memory subsets were sorted. Without exception, sorted populations had purity beyond 95%. Expressed TCRB transcripts were sequenced because the entire RNA isolate underwent reverse transcription. TCRdb's table, derived via immunoSEQ multiplex PCR, lists solely in-frame clones and lacks some. The repertoire holds 680,000 or so clones, with 13% as singletons. This clone was observed a few times. The target antigen is unknown. CDR3 length: 14 residues. V was pared by 4 bases and J by 5 bases, with 16 bases between. CDR1 SGHRS and CDR2 YFSETQ come from the germline V gene.

This rearrangement joins TRBV5-1 to TRBJ2-7, with D perhaps matching TRBD1 (6 bases). The source is a man in his late teens or twenties with type 1 diabetes. Sample: naive CD4+ T cells from blood. The CDR3 protein is CASSQTGTNHEQYF. In DNA form, the CDR3 reads TGCGCCAGCAGCCAGACAGGCACGAACCACGAGCAGTACTTC.